This TCR beta chain was identified in a study of beta chain features in type 1 diabetes. Purity exceeding 95% was reached by all sorted populations. Of the isolated RNA, all was reverse transcribed, and so the sequenced material was expressed TCRB transcripts. Sequenced by immunoSEQ multiplex PCR; TCRdb stores in-frame clones only, minus some. The data contain fewer than 900,000 clones, about 17% of them singletons. CDR1 MNHEY and CDR2 SVGAGI come from the germline V gene. This CDR3 comprises 14 residues. Trimming left V 6 bases short and J 0 bases short, with 9 bases between. Sequencing was done on a sample of naive CD4+ T cells from blood. The clonotype originates from a woman under 30 in good health. This chain links TRBV6-5 with TRBJ1-5; tentative D call: TRBD1 (5 bases). The CDR3 loop is CASSPDISNQPQHF. The CDR3 DNA is TGTGCCAGCAGCCCGGACATTAGCAATCAGCCCCAGCATTTT.